Listed here are 12 T cell receptor beta chains from one sample, sequenced in a study of blood T cells in healthy people across ages. Next came a second PCR, run for about 7 to 12 cycles, which used a sample-barcoded 5' primer along with a J-beta primer mix. TCRdb re-called the 5' RACE reads with MiXCR, one entry per CDR3 protein. The sample records roughly 860,000 distinct CDR3 sequences, about 62% being singletons. The sample taken for sequencing was blood. The receptor set was obtained from a man in his thirties or forties in good health.

Remarks on this clonotype: Compared with germline, one end of the junction differs, possibly owing to a read error. This chain joins TRBV7-2 and TRBJ2-3; 11 bases align to TRBD1. Germline V gives CDR1 SGHTA, CDR2 FQGNSA. CDR3 length equals 17 residues. CDR3 DNA sequence: TGTGCCAGCAGCTTAGCGGACAGGGGGCTTCGCACAGATGCGCAGTATTTT. It codes for CASSLADRGLRTDAQYF.

V and J are TRBV7-2 and TRBJ2-2; 7 positions match TRBD1. The trim removed 4 bases at V and 7 bases at J, leaving 12 bases unmatched. CDR1 and CDR2 (germline): SGHTA, FQGNSA. The CDR3 is 16 residues long. CDR3 sequence (DNA): TGTGCCAGCAGCTCACCCCAGGGGGTTAATATCGGGGAGCTGTTTTTT. It encodes CASSSPQGVNIGELFF.

This rearrangement joins TRBV10-3 to TRBJ2-1; the D gene is possibly TRBD2 (6 bases). The CDR3 extends over 13 amino acids. CDR1 is ENHRY, CDR2 SYGVKD, per germline. Trimming removed 7 bases from V and 0 bases from J, with 7 bases in between. For the CDR3, the DNA is TGTGCCATCAACGGGGGCTCCTACAATGAGCAGTTCTTC. Translated: CAINGGSYNEQFF.

The chain couples TRBV4-2 to TRBJ2-7; D gene unclear. Deletions cut 3 bases from V and 5 bases from J, with 5 bases between. Per germline, CDR1 LGHNA and CDR2 YNFKEQ. The length of the CDR3 is 11 residues. Written as DNA, the CDR3 is TGTGCCAGCAGCCACAGTAACGAGCAGTACTTC. This sequence encodes CASSHSNEQYF.

This clonotype turned up a few times. The J gene is TRBJ2-5, the V gene TRBV10-3; 10 nucleotides match TRBD2. The CDR3 is made up of 13 amino acids. After removal of 7 bases from V and 2 bases from J, the junction contained 1 base not matched to a gene. Germline values: CDR1 ENHRY, CDR2 SYGVKD. DNA for the CDR3: TGTGCCATCAAGCGGGGGGGACAAGAGACCCAGTACTTC. This translates into CAIKRGGQETQYF.

The V and J genes are TRBV24-1 and TRBJ2-3, with D perhaps assigned TRBD1 or TRBD2 (6 bases each). CDR3 size: 15 residues. Trimming removed 5 bases from V and 6 bases from J, with 17 bases in between. Germline values: CDR1 KGHDR, CDR2 SFDVKD. Written as DNA, the CDR3 is TGTGCCACCAGTGCTAGGGGGGTGGGAGGCGATACGCAGTATTTT. It codes for CATSARGVGGDTQYF.

J is TRBJ2-3 and V is TRBV7-2, with 8 bases lining up with TRBD1. CDR3 length equals 14 residues. Per germline, CDR1 SGHTA and CDR2 FQGNSA. V gave up 5 bases and J gave up 6 bases; unmatched junction bases: 7. The CDR3 sequence is CASSTYRGRDTQYF. For the CDR3, the DNA is TGTGCCAGCAGCACCTACAGGGGGAGGGATACGCAGTATTTT.

Notes on this clonotype: One end of the junction varies from germline; a read error may be responsible. The gene calls are TRBV7-9 and TRBJ2-7; maybe TRBD1 (5 bases). The CDR3 consists of 12 residues. CDR1 is SEHNR and CDR2 is FQNEAQ in the germline V gene (reference sequence). CDR3 nucleotide sequence: TGTGCCACCAGCTTGACAGTTTACGAGCAGTACTTC. It is translated as CATSLTVYEQYF.

The rearrangement links TRBV28 to TRBJ1-4; unclear D gene. The CDR3 has 16 amino acids. V gave up 6 bases and J gave up 4 bases, with 18 bases separating them. Germline CDR1 reads MDHEN; CDR2 reads SYDVKM. The CDR3 sequence: CASSRGAGRLNEKLFF. The CDR3 bases are TGTGCCAGCAGCCGTGGAGCTGGACGGCTTAATGAAAAACTGTTTTTT.

V gene TRBV2 combines with J gene TRBJ2-5, with D tentatively TRBD1 or TRBD2 (5 bases each). V was trimmed by 2 bases and J by 7 bases, leaving 14 bases between them. Germline-derived CDR1 and CDR2 are SNHLY and FYNNEI. CDR3 length: 14 amino acids. CDR3 DNA sequence: TGTGCCAGCAGTGAATGGGGACCTTTGGGGACCCAGTACTTC. It translates to CASSEWGPLGTQYF.

CDR3 residues: CASSQKTGGYGYTF. The DNA of the CDR3 is TGCGCCAGCAGCCAAAAAACAGGCGGCTATGGCTACACCTTC. J is TRBJ1-2 and V is TRBV4-1; a weak D match, TRBD1 (5 bases). The V end was cut by 2 bases, the J end by 4 bases, with 11 bases between. This CDR3 comprises 14 residues. The germline CDR1 and CDR2 sequences are MGHRA and YSYEKL.

The chain uses TRBV27 and TRBJ2-3; D gene unclear. Trimming removed 4 bases from V and 2 bases from J, with 7 bases in between. CDR3 length equals 13 residues. CDR1 MNHEY and CDR2 SMNVEV come from the germline V gene (reference sequence). The CDR3 nucleotides read TGTGCCAGCAGTTGGAGAACCACAGATACGCAGTATTTT. Encoded protein: CASSWRTTDTQYF.